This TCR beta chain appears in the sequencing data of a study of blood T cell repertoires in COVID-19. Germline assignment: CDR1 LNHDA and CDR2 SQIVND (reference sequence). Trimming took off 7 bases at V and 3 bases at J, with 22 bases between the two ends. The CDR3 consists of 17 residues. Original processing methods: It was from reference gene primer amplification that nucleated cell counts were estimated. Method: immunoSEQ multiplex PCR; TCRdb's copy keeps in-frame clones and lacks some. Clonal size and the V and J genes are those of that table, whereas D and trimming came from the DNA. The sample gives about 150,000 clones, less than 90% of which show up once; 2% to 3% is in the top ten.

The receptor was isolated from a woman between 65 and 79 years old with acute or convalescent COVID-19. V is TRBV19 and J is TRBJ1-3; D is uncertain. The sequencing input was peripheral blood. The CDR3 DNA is TGTGCCAGTACCTATCGTGGGAAGGCGGGTCGTGGAAACACCATATATTTT. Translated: CASTYRGKAGRGNTIYF.